This T cell receptor beta chain was profiled in a study of T-cell reconstitution after alpha-beta-depleted transplantation in children. Construction of the TCRbeta library involved unique molecular identifiers. TCRdb re-called the PCR reads with MiXCR, one entry per CDR3 protein. The sample has around 380,000 distinct CDR3 sequences, about 11% seen once. With V trimmed by 6 bases and J by 3 bases, 4 bases remained unmatched. The CDR3 totals 14 residues. A few counts support this clonotype. The clonotype originates from a human donor who donated a stem cell graft to a child with acute myeloid leukemia. The chain couples TRBV12-3 or TRBV12-4 to TRBJ1-5; 8 bases align to TRBD1. The starting material was PBMCs from the stem cell graft donor, obtained from the stem cell graft. The CDR3 sequence: CASSKDRANQPQHF. As DNA, the CDR3 is TGTGCCAGCAGCAAGGACAGGGCCAATCAGCCCCAGCATTTT.